This paragraph covers one TCR beta chain sequence. Its antigen is currently unknown. The CDR3 end is not reached by the read, which stops 3 residues before it; the germline J gene fills it in. The data belong to a study of T cells in women clearing cervical HPV infection. On the study more broadly: Donors had HPV16-related CIN3 or worse; 2 had invasive cancer. Study conclusions and caveats: Cases carried less TRBV6-7 than controls: 0.11% versus 0.16%.

Germline loops: CDR1 MNHEY, CDR2 SVGEGT. This CDR3 region has 12 residues. Trimming took 4 bases from V and 6 from J, leaving 7 bases between them. Some clones are missing from TCRdb's copy, which holds only in-frame ones; the method was immunoSEQ multiplex PCR. The sample features fewer than 35,000 clones, with less than 8.5% in its top ten. The origin of this receptor is a woman between 18 and 70 years old with a cervical HPV16 infection that either progressed to CIN3+ or cleared (not recorded which). This chain links TRBV6-2 or TRBV6-3 with TRBJ2-1; no definite D call. Input material: blood buffy coat. The part of the CDR3 DNA that was read is TGTGCCAGCAGTTTAACGGGCAATGAG. Its translation: CASSLTGNE. The CDR3, in full, reads CASSLTGNEQFF.